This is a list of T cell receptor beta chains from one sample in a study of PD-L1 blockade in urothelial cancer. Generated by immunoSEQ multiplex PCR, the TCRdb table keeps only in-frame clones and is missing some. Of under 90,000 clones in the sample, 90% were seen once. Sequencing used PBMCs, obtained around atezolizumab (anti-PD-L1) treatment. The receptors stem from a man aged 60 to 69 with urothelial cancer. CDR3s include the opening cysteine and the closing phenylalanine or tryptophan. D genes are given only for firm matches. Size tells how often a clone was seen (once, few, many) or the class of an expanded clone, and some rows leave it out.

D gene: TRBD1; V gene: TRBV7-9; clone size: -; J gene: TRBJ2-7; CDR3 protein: CASAGQAVPSYEQYF; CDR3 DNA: TGTGCCAGCGCGGGACAGGCGGTTCCATCCTACGAGCAGTACTTC
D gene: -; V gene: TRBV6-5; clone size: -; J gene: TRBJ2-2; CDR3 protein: CASGGYNTGELFF; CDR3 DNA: TGTGCCAGCGGGGGCTATAACACCGGGGAGCTGTTTTTT
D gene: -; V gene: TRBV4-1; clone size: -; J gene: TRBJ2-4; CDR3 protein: CASSQGASRGKNIQYF; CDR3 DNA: TGCGCCAGCAGCCAAGGCGCTTCCCGGGGCAAAAACATTCAGTACTTC
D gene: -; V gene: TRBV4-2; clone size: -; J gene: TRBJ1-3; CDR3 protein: CASSQDRGGSGNTIYF; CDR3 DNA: TGTGCCAGCAGCCAAGATCGGGGGGGGTCTGGAAACACCATATATTTT
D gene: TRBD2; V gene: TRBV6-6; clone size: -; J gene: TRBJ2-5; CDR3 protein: CASSSPGGRQTQYF; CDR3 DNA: TGTGCCAGCAGTTCTCCGGGGGGGCGGCAGACCCAGTACTTC
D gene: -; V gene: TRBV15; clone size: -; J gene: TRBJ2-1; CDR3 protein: CATSRDYSASPSYNEQFF; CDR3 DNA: TGTGCCACCAGCAGAGATTACAGCGCTAGCCCTTCCTACAATGAGCAGTTCTTC
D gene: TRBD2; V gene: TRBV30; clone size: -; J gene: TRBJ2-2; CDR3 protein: CAWTWEGRNTGELFF; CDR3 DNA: TGTGCCTGGACGTGGGAGGGAAGAAACACCGGGGAGCTGTTTTTT
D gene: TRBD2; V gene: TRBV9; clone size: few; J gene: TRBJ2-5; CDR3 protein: CASSVARNSGGQETQYF; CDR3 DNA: TGTGCCAGCAGCGTAGCTAGGAATAGCGGGGGCCAAGAGACCCAGTACTTC
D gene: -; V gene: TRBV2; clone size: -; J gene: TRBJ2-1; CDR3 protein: CASRPGSSYNEQFF; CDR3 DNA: TGTGCCAGCAGGCCTGGCAGCTCCTACAATGAGCAGTTCTTC
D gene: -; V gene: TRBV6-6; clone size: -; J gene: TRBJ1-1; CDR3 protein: CASSYIDKNTEAFF; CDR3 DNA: TGTGCCAGCAGTTACATTGACAAGAACACTGAAGCTTTCTTT
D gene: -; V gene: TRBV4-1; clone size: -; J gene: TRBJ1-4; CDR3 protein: CASSQEGRAIGEKLFF; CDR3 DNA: TGCGCCAGCAGCCAAGAAGGCAGGGCGATTGGTGAAAAACTGTTTTTT
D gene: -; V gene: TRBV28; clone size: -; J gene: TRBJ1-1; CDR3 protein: CASSLGPGTEAFF; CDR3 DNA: TGTGCCAGCAGTTTGGGCCCGGGAACTGAAGCTTTCTTT
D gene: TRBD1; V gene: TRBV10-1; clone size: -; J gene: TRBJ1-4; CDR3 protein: CASSDLRGPGEKLFF; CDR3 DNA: TGCGCCAGCAGTGATCTCAGGGGGCCGGGAGAAAAACTGTTTTTT
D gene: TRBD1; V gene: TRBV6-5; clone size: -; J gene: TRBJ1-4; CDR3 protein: CASSYRDRGGEKLFF; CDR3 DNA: TGTGCCAGCAGTTACAGGGACAGGGGAGGTGAAAAACTGTTTTTT
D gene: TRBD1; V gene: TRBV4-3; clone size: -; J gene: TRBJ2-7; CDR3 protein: CASSLFTGDEQYF; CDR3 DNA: TGCGCCAGCAGCCTCTTTACAGGGGATGAGCAGTACTTC
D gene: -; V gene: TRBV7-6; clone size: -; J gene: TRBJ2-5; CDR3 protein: CASSFGLQETQYF; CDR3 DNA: TGTGCCAGCAGCTTTGGACTCCAGGAGACCCAGTACTTC
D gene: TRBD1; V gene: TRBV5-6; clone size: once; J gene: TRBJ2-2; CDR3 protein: CASSSVVTRGPGTGELFF; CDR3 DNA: TGTGCCAGCAGCTCCGTAGTCACTAGGGGGCCCGGCACCGGGGAGCTGTTTTTT
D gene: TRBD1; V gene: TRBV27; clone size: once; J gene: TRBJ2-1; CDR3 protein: CASTERTGGVDEQFF; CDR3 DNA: TGTGCCAGCACCGAACGGACAGGGGGCGTCGATGAGCAGTTCTTC